This TCR beta chain comes out of a study of blood T cells in healthy people across ages. Study observations and caveats: Higher naive T cell percentage went strongly together with higher TCR beta diversity.

A few counts support this clonotype. Its cognate antigen is unknown. Every participating donor contributed about 10 milliliters of peripheral blood through a draw. The second PCR ran about 6 to 12 cycles with a sample-barcoded 5' primer and J-beta primers. A single record per CDR3 protein comes from TCRdb applying MiXCR to the 5' RACE reads. The sample shows roughly 800,000 distinct CDR3 sequences, roughly 26% of them seen only once. This CDR3 contains 12 residues. After removal of 8 bases from V and 7 bases from J, the junction contained 3 bases not matched to a gene. Germline V gene sequence: CDR1 MNHEY, CDR2 SVGAGI. The same sample was also used in a study of T cells of mothers and their children. According to that study: Roughly 6 children, together with their three healthy Caucasian mothers, made up the donors. Each child contributed some 3 million TCR beta CDR3 reads, while each mother contributed over 9 million.

The rearrangement uses TRBV6-5 and TRBJ2-2, with 8 bases lining up with TRBD1. This sequence was found in a boy aged 5-17 years in good health. The sample comprised blood. The CDR3 bases are TGTGCCAGCCAGGGGGCAGGCGGGGAGCTGTTTTTT. Its translation is CASQGAGGELFF.